The clone carrying this T cell receptor (beta chain) was recorded many times. The antigen remains unidentified. The sample originates from a study of CD8 T cells in ankylosing spondylitis. TCRdb passed the 5' RACE reads through MiXCR, listing each CDR3 protein once. Among 150,000 to 200,000 distinct CDR3 sequences listed, approximately 16% were seen once. Study-level results: Earlier authors reported some of these motif variants in reactive arthritis synovial fluid and blood.

The sequencing sample was made of blood, either unsorted or a sorted T cell fraction (not recorded which). This TCR derives from a male donor with ankylosing spondylitis or in good health (not recorded which).

CDR3 residues: CASSQESGWTYEQYF. DNA of the CDR3: TGTGCCAGCAGCCAAGAATCGGGGTGGACCTACGAGCAGTACTTC. The chain carries TRBV4-2 and TRBJ2-7, with TRBD2 as a possible D gene (5 bases). V lost 0 bases, J lost 2 bases, and 11 bases lay in between. This CDR3 comprises 15 residues. Germline V gene sequence: CDR1 LGHNA, CDR2 YNFKEQ.